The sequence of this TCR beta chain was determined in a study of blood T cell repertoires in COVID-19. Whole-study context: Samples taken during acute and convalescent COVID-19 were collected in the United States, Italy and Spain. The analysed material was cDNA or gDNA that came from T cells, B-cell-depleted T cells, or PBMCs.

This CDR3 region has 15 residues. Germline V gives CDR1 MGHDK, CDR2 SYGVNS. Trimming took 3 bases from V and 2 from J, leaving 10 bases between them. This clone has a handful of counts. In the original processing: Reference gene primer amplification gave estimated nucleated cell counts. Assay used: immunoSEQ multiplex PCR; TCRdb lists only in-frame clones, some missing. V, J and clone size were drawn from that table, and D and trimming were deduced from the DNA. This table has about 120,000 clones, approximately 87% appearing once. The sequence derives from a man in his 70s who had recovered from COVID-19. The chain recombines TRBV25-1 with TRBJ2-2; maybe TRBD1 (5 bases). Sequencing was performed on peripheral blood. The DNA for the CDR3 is TGTGCCAGCAGTGATCCCAGGGAAAACACCGGGGAGCTGTTTTTT. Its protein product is CASSDPRENTGELFF.